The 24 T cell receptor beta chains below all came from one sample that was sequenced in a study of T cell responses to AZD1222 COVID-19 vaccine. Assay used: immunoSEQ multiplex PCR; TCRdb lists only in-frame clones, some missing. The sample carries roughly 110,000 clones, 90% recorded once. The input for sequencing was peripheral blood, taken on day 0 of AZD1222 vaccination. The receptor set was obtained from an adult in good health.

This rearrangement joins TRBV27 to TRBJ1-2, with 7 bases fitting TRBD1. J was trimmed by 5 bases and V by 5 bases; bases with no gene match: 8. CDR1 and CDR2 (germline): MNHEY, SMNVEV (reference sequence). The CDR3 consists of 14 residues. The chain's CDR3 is CASSRTGSTYGYTF. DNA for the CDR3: TGTGCCAGCAGTCGGACAGGTTCAACTTATGGCTACACCTTC.

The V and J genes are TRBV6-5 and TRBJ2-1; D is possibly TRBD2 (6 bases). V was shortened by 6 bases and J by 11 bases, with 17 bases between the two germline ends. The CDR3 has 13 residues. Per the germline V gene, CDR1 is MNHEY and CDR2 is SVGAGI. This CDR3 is CASSRGWGSKQFF. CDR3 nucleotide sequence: TGTGCCAGCAGCCGGGGGTGGGGTTCGAAGCAGTTCTTC.

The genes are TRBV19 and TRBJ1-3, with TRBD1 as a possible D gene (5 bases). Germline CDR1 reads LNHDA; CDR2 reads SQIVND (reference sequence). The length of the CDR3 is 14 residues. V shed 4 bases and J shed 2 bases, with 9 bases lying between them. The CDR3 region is CASSTGGAGNTIYF. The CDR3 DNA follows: TGTGCCAGTAGTACGGGGGGTGCTGGAAACACCATATATTTT.

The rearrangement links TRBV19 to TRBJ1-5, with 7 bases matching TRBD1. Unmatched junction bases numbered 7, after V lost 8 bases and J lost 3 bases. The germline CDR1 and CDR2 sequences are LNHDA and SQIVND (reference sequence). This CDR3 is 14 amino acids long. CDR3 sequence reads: CASEPGQLNQPQHF. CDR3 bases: TGTGCCAGTGAACCGGGACAGCTCAATCAGCCCCAGCATTTT. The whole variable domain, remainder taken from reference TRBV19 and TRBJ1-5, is DGGITQSPKYLFRKEGQNVTLSCEQNLNHDAMYWYRQDPGQGLRLIYYSQIVNDFQKGDIAEGYSVSREKKESFPLTVTSAQKNPTAFYLCASEPGQLNQPQHFGDGTRLSIL.

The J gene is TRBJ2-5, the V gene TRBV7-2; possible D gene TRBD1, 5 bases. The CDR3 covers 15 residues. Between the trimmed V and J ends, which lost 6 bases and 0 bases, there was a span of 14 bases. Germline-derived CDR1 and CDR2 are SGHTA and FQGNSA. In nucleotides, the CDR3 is TGTGCCAGCAGGCGGACACGGCTGTACCAAGAGACCCAGTACTTC. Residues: CASRRTRLYQETQYF.

CDR3 DNA: TGCGCCAGCAGCCATCCAAACAGGCGGAATCAGCCCCAGCATTTT. It translates to CASSHPNRRNQPQHF. V is TRBV23-1 and J is TRBJ1-5, with a tentative D call TRBD1 (5 bases). TRBV23-1 is noted as an ORF with a role that remains uncertain. Trimming removed 6 bases at V and 4 bases at J, with 16 bases between. The CDR3 is 15 residues long.

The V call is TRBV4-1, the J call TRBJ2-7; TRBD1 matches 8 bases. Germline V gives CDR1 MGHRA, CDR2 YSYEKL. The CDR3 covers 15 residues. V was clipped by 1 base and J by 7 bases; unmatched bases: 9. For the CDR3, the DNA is TGCGCCAGCAGCCAAGTTCCGGCAGGGGGCAGGGAGCAGTACTTC. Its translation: CASSQVPAGGREQYF.

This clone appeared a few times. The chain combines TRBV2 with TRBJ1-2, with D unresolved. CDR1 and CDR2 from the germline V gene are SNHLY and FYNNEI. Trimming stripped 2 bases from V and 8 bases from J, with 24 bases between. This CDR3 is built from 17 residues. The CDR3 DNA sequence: TGTGCCAGCAGTGAAAGTCCCGCTGCTCTACTATCCGGGGGCTACACCTTC. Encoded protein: CASSESPAALLSGGYTF.

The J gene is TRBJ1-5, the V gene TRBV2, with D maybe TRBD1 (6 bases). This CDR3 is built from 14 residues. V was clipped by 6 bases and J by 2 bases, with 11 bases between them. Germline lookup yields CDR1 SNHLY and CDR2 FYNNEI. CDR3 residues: CASRQGRGNQPQHF. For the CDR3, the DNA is TGTGCCAGCAGACAGGGCCGGGGCAATCAGCCCCAGCATTTT.

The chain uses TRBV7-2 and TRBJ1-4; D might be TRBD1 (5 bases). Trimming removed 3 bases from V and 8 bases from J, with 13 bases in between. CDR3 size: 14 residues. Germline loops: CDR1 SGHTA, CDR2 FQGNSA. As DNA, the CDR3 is TGTGCCAGCAGCTTTGCGGGGGGAGGGGAAAAACTGTTTTTT. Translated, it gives CASSFAGGGEKLFF. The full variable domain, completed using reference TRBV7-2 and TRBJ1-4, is GAGVSQSPSNKVTEKGKDVELRCDPISGHTALYWYRQSLGQGLEFLIYFQGNSAPDKSGLPSDRFSAERTGGSVSTLTIQRTQQEDSAVYLCASSFAGGGEKLFFGSGTQLSVL.

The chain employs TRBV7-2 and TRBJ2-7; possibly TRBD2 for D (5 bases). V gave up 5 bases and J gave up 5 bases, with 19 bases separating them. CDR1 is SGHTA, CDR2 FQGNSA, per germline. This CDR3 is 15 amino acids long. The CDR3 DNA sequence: TGTGCCAGCAGCCCGGAGGCGGAAAGAGTAAACGAGCAGTACTTC. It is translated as CASSPEAERVNEQYF.

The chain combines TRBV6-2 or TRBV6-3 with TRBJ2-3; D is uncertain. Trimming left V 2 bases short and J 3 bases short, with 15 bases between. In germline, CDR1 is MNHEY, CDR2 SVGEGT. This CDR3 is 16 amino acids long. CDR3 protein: CASSYGTELITDTQYF. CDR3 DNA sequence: TGTGCCAGCAGTTACGGCACAGAGCTAATTACAGATACGCAGTATTTT.

CDR3: CASSYSGQSYEQYF. In nucleotides, the CDR3 is TGTGCCAGCAGTTACTCAGGACAGTCTTACGAGCAGTACTTC. The chain has TRBV6-6 and TRBJ2-7, with a tentative D call TRBD1 (6 bases). The length of the CDR3 is 14 residues. Germline V gene sequence: CDR1 MNHNY, CDR2 SVGAGI (reference sequence). V gave up 0 bases and J gave up 4 bases, with 10 bases separating them.

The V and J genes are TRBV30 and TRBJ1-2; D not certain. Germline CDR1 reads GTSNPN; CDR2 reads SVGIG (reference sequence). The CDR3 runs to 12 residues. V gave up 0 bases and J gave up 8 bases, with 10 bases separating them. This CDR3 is CAWSVWAWGYTF. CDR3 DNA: TGTGCCTGGAGTGTATGGGCCTGGGGCTACACCTTC.

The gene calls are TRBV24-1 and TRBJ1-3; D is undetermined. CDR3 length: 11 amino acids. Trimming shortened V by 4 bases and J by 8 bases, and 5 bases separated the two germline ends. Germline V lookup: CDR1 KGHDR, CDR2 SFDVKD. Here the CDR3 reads CATSDPDTIYF. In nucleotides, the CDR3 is TGTGCCACCAGTGACCCGGACACCATATATTTT.

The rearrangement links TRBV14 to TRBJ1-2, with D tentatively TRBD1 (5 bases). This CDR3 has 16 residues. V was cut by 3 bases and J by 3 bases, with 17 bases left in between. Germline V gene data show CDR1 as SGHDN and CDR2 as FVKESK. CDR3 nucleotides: TGTGCCAGCAGCCAGGGCGGGACGTTTTCTGACTATGGCTACACCTTC. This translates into CASSQGGTFSDYGYTF.

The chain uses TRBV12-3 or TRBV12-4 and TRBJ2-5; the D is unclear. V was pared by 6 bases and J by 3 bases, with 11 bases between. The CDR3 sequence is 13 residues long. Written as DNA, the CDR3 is TGTGCCAGCAGCACTGGCCCCAAAGAGACCCAGTACTTC. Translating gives CASSTGPKETQYF.

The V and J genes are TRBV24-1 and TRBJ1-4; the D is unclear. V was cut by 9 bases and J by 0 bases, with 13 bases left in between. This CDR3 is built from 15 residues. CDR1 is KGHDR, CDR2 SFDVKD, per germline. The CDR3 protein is CATGFSGSTNEKLFF. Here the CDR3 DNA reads TGTGCCACCGGATTTTCGGGGTCAACTAATGAAAAACTGTTTTTT.

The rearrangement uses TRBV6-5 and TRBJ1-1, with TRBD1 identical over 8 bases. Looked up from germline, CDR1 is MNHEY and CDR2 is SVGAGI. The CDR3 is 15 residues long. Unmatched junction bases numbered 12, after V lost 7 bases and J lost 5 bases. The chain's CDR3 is CASNIRQGRGTEAFF. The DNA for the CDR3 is TGTGCCAGCAACATCAGACAGGGGCGGGGGACTGAAGCTTTCTTT.

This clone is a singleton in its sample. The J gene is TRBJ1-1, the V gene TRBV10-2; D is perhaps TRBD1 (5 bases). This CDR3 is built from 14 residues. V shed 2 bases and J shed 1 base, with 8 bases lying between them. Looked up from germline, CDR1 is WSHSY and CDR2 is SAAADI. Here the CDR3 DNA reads TGCGCCAGCAGTGAGCTGGGGGGGAACACTGAAGCTTTCTTT. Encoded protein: CASSELGGNTEAFF.

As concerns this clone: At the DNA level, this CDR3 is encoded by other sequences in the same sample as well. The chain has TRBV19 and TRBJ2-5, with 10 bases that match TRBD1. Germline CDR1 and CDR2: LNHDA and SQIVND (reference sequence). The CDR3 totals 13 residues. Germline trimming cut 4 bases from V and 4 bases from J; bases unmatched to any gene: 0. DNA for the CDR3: TGTGCCAGTAGTAGGGACAGGGGAGAGACCCAGTACTTC. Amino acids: CASSRDRGETQYF.

The CDR3 bases are TGTGCCAGCAGCCCGGCCGGGGCGGGGGTATACGAGCAGTACTTC. It translates to CASSPAGAGVYEQYF. The J gene is TRBJ2-7, the V gene TRBV28; 7 nucleotides line up with TRBD2. V lost 6 bases and J lost 4; bases outside the gene matches: 12. Germline V lookup: CDR1 MDHEN, CDR2 SYDVKM. The CDR3 totals 15 residues.

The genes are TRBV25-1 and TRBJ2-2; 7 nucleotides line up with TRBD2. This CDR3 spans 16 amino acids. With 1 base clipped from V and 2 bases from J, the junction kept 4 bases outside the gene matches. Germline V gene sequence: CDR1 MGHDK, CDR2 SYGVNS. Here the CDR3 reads CASSELIAGNTGELFF. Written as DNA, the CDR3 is TGTGCCAGCAGTGAATTGATAGCGGGTAACACCGGGGAGCTGTTTTTT.

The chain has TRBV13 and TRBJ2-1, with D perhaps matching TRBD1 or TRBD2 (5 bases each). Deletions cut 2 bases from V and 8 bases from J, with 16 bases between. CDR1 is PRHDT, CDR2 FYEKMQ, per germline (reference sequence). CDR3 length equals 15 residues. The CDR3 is CASSLRLTGTDEQFF. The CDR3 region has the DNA TGTGCCAGCAGCTTAAGGCTCACCGGGACCGATGAGCAGTTCTTC.